The 25 T cell receptor beta chains presented below share a single source sample, sequenced in a study of breast tumors, draining lymph nodes, adjacent tissues. Axillary draining lymph nodes of breast cancer patients supplied the node samples. TCRdb recomputed calls from the multiplex PCR reads with MiXCR, one row per CDR3 protein. Of around 230,000 distinct CDR3 sequences in the sample, approximately 30% were seen once. Sequenced sample: axillary lymph node tissue. The receptors here all came from a female donor with breast cancer. Some clones in this sample may be carry-over from other donors' samples.

This clonotype was detected only a few times. The chain carries TRBV6-5 and TRBJ1-2, with D perhaps TRBD1 (6 bases). In germline, CDR1 is MNHEY, CDR2 SVGAGI. V lost 6 bases and J lost 8, with 13 bases in between. CDR3 length equals 12 residues. CDR3 sequence reads: CASRPGAQGYTF. The CDR3 nucleotides are TGTGCCAGCAGACCAGGGGCTCAAGGCTACACCTTC.

In the case of this clonotype: This may stem from a read error, because a much larger clone lies one nucleotide away. This chain connects TRBV3-1 to TRBJ2-1, with TRBD2 matching 12 bases. Germline CDR1 LGHDT, CDR2 YNNKEL (reference sequence). There are 18 residues in the CDR3. The CDR3 protein is CASSQEGRLAGVYNGQFF. DNA for the CDR3: TGTGCCAGCAGCCAAGAAGGGCGACTAGCGGGAGTCTACAATGGGCAGTTCTTC.

This clonotype was picked up a small number of times. Being one base from a much bigger clone, this may be a read error. Since the CDR3 does not end with the conserved phenylalanine or tryptophan, this likely comes from a read error. V is TRBV19 and J is TRBJ2-3, with 8 bases matching TRBD2. The CDR3 has 16 amino acids. From germline, CDR1 is LNHDA and CDR2 SQIVND (reference sequence). Trimming took 6 bases from V and 3 from J; bases not matched to a gene: 11. CDR3 DNA sequence: TGTGCCAGTAGCAACCCCAGCGGGAGTCGAACAGATACGCAGTATTCT. Protein: CASSNPSGSRTDTQYS.

With regard to this clonotype: A much bigger clone sits one base away, suggesting this may be a read error. The J gene is TRBJ2-3, the V gene TRBV3-1, with 7 bases that match TRBD2. From germline, CDR1 is LGHDT and CDR2 YNNKEL (reference sequence). Unmatched junction bases numbered 14, after V lost 3 bases and J lost 5 bases. The CDR3 consists of 17 residues. The CDR3 nucleotides are TGTGCCAGCAGCCACCAACGGGCGGGAGTGGAGGAAGATACGCAGTATTTT. It is translated as CASSHQRAGVEEDTQYF.

This chain connects TRBV14 to TRBJ1-5, with unresolved D. The V end lost 1 base, the J end lost 4 bases, and 11 bases lay between the germline ends. CDR1 and CDR2 from the germline V gene are SGHDN and FVKESK. CDR3 length: 15 residues. The CDR3 protein is CASSQVGFGNQPQHF. The CDR3 DNA follows: TGTGCCAGCAGCCAAGTGGGGTTCGGGAATCAGCCCCAGCATTTT.

This clonotype occurred many times. J is TRBJ1-1 and V is TRBV7-8, with a possible D match to TRBD1 (5 bases). The CDR3 runs to 13 residues. Trimming took off 4 bases at V and 2 bases at J, with 8 bases between the two ends. Germline V gene lookup returns CDR1 SGHVS and CDR2 FQNEAQ. As DNA, the CDR3 is TGTGCCAGCAGCTCGGACACAAACACTGAAGCTTTCTTT. As protein: CASSSDTNTEAFF.

This clonotype appeared many times. This chain connects TRBV9 to TRBJ2-3; no reliable D call. The length of the CDR3 is 15 residues. Germline loops: CDR1 SGDLS, CDR2 YYNGEE. Trimming took 3 bases from V and 6 from J, leaving 17 bases between them. CDR3 in amino acids: CASSAELGGLDTQYF. CDR3 coding DNA: TGTGCCAGCAGCGCCGAGCTGGGTGGTTTGGATACGCAGTATTTT. Drawing the rest from reference TRBV9 and TRBJ2-3, the complete variable domain is DSGVTQTPKHLITATGQRVTLRCSPRSGDLSVYWYQQSLDQGLQFLIQYYNGEERAKGNILERFSAQQFPDLHSELNLSSLELGDSALYFCASSAELGGLDTQYFGPGTRLTVL.

This clonotype was seen many times. V is TRBV24-1 and J is TRBJ2-3; D unclear. This CDR3 region has 11 residues. Looked up from germline, CDR1 is KGHDR and CDR2 is SFDVKD. V lost 5 bases to trimming and J lost 6 bases, with 5 bases between them. The CDR3 protein is CATSASDTQYF. The CDR3 bases are TGTGCCACCAGTGCTTCGGATACGCAGTATTTT.

This clonotype was detected only a few times. A single base separates this from a much larger clone, so it may be a read error. The chain couples TRBV6-4 to TRBJ2-5; D possibly uses TRBD1 or TRBD2 (6 bases each). This CDR3 comprises 12 residues. Trimming pared 11 bases from V and 2 bases from J, leaving 12 bases between. Germline CDR1 reads MRHNA; CDR2 reads SNTAGT. The CDR3 spells CAGGRGQETQYF. CDR3 in DNA: TGTGCCGGGGGGCGAGGGCAAGAGACCCAGTACTTC.

A remark on this clonotype: Germline is not matched at one junction end, which may reflect a read error. V and J are TRBV29-1 and TRBJ1-2, with 7 bases aligning to TRBD1. This CDR3 region has 15 residues. CDR1 is SQVTM and CDR2 is ANQGSEA in the germline V gene. CDR3 coding DNA: TGCAGCGTTGGGACCAAACCACAGGGGAACTATGGCTACATCTTC. Translated: CSVGTKPQGNYGYIF.

The rearrangement links TRBV6-4 to TRBJ1-1; D call uncertain. The CDR3 sequence is 12 residues long. Germline V CDR1 and CDR2: MRHNA, SNTAGT. V was trimmed by 6 bases and J by 2 bases, leaving 7 bases between them. This chain's CDR3 is CASRKLNTEAFF. The DNA of the CDR3 is TGTGCCAGCAGGAAACTAAACACTGAAGCTTTCTTT.

In the case of this clonotype: This may arise from a read error, as a much more abundant clone is one base away. This chain connects TRBV11-2 to TRBJ2-1, with D tentatively TRBD2 (5 bases). Trimming shortened V by 3 bases and J by 0 bases, and 12 bases separated the two germline ends. The CDR3 is 16 amino acids. Germline CDR1 and CDR2: SGHAT and FQNNGV. The CDR3 coding sequence is TGTGCCAGCAGCTTTGGAGGCAGGACCTCCTACAATGAGCAGTTCTTC. Amino acids: CASSFGGRTSYNEQFF. The whole variable domain, filled in from reference TRBV11-2 and TRBJ2-1, reads EAGVAQSPRYKIIEKRQSVAFWCNPISGHATLYWYQQILGQGPKLLIQFQNNGVVDDSQLPKDRFSAERLKGVDSTLKIQPAKLEDSAVYLCASSFGGRTSYNEQFFGPGTRLTVL.

This clonotype has a count of ten or more. The J gene is TRBJ1-2, the V gene TRBV28, with unresolved D. This CDR3 has 13 residues. The V end was cut by 6 bases, the J end by 7 bases, with 15 bases between. Looked up from germline, CDR1 is MDHEN and CDR2 is SYDVKM. The CDR3 loop reads CASRVLGLGGYTF. The CDR3 bases are TGTGCCAGCAGAGTTCTTGGGCTCGGTGGCTACACCTTC.

In this sample, this clonotype turned up a few times. Just one base apart from a much larger clone, this may be a read error. The V gene is TRBV20-1, the J gene TRBJ2-7; no clear D gene. Germline V gives CDR1 DFQATT, CDR2 SNEGSKA (reference sequence). CDR3 length: 12 amino acids. The CDR3: CSASLDRHEPYF. Written as DNA, the CDR3 is TGCAGTGCTAGCCTTGACCGCCACGAGCCGTACTTC.

This clonotype was found many times. V is TRBV6-2 or TRBV6-3 and J is TRBJ2-2; 13 nucleotides match TRBD2. The germline V gene encodes CDR1 MNHEY and CDR2 SVGEGT. The trim removed 5 bases at V and 0 bases at J, leaving 3 bases unmatched. The CDR3 has 17 residues. The CDR3 sequence is CASSRGLAGANTGELFF. The DNA of the CDR3 is TGTGCCAGCAGTCGCGGACTAGCGGGAGCGAACACCGGGGAGCTGTTTTTT.

This clonotype was counted many times. V and J are TRBV5-1 and TRBJ1-3; D is uncertain. The germline V and J ends were trimmed by 4 bases and 0 bases, with 8 bases remaining between them. Germline CDR1 reads SGHRS; CDR2 reads YFSETQ. This CDR3 contains 14 residues. CDR3 region: CASSMWGSGNTIYF. CDR3 coding DNA: TGCGCCAGCAGCATGTGGGGCTCTGGAAACACCATATATTTT. The full variable domain, with the rest looked up from reference TRBV5-1 and TRBJ1-3, is KAGVTQTPRYLIKTRGQQVTLSCSPISGHRSVSWYQQTPGQGLQFLFEYFSETQRNKGNFPGRFSGRQFSNSRSEMNVSTLELGDSALYLCASSMWGSGNTIYFGEGSWLTVV.

Comments on this clonotype: This clone may be a read error of a much larger clone one base away. The chain employs TRBV20-1 and TRBJ2-1, with TRBD1 matching over 9 bases. CDR1 and CDR2 from the germline V gene are DFQATT and SNEGSKA (reference sequence). The CDR3 sequence is 14 residues long. The CDR3 bases are TGCAGTGTCCTCGGGACAGGGTTTAATAATGAGCAGGTCTTC. Its translation is CSVLGTGFNNEQVF.

The table lists this clonotype with many counts. One junction end does not reproduce the germline sequence, and a read error may be involved. The CDR3 protein is CASSRGTGKDFGYPF. For the CDR3, the DNA is TGTGCCAGCAGCCGAGGGACAGGGAAAGATTTTGGCTACCCCTTC. The V and J genes are TRBV7-8 and TRBJ1-2; the match to TRBD1 covers 9 bases. Germline V gene data show CDR1 as SGHVS and CDR2 as FQNEAQ. CDR3 length: 15 amino acids.

At least ten counts were recorded for this clonotype. The chain uses TRBV19 and TRBJ1-4; D gene unclear. The ends were cut back, 2 bases at V and 0 bases at J, with 10 bases in the middle. Germline V gene data show CDR1 as LNHDA and CDR2 as SQIVND (reference sequence). The length of the CDR3 is 16 residues. The CDR3 nucleotides read TGTGCCAGTAGTATAAATCGGTTGTCAACTAATGAAAAACTGTTTTTT. This gives the protein CASSINRLSTNEKLFF.

This clonotype was found many times. The chain carries TRBV19 and TRBJ2-1, with 7 bases lining up with TRBD2. Trimming took 6 bases from V and 3 from J; bases not matched to a gene: 5. The CDR3 covers 14 residues. The germline V gene encodes CDR1 LNHDA and CDR2 SQIVND (reference sequence). The CDR3 reads CASRSGGNYNEQFF. Here the CDR3 DNA reads TGTGCCAGTAGGTCCGGGGGGAACTACAATGAGCAGTTCTTC. The full variable domain, its missing parts supplied by reference TRBV19 and TRBJ2-1, is DGGITQSPKYLFRKEGQNVTLSCEQNLNHDAMYWYRQDPGQGLRLIYYSQIVNDFQKGDIAEGYSVSREKKESFPLTVTSAQKNPTAFYLCASRSGGNYNEQFFGPGTRLTVL.

Many counts were recorded for this clonotype. The chain has TRBV19 and TRBJ2-7; D is ambiguous. The V and J ends lost 3 bases and 0 bases respectively, with 9 bases between them. CDR1 LNHDA and CDR2 SQIVND come from the germline V gene (reference sequence). The CDR3 runs 14 residues. The CDR3 loop reads CASSIGLDSYEQYF. CDR3 DNA: TGTGCCAGTAGTATCGGTCTGGACTCCTACGAGCAGTACTTC.

This clonotype has at least ten counts. The rearrangement uses TRBV25-1 and TRBJ2-7, with D unclear. The CDR3 is 14 residues long. CDR1 MGHDK and CDR2 SYGVNS come from the germline V gene. The germline V and J ends were trimmed by 1 base and 1 base, with 8 bases remaining between them. The CDR3 sequence: CASSESYRSYEQYF. CDR3 DNA sequence: TGTGCCAGCAGTGAATCTTACAGATCCTACGAGCAGTACTTC.

This clonotype was found many times. The chain employs TRBV13 and TRBJ2-5, with D unresolved. Trimming cost V 5 bases and J 3 bases, with 16 bases left between them. This CDR3 is 15 amino acids long. Germline CDR1 is PRHDT and CDR2 is FYEKMQ (reference sequence). CDR3: CASSTKTTDEETQYF. The CDR3 DNA reads as TGTGCCAGCAGCACGAAAACGACGGACGAAGAGACCCAGTACTTC.

The sample holds many counts of this clonotype. The rearrangement uses TRBV20-1 and TRBJ2-3; TRBD2 is a possible D gene (6 bases). The CDR3 has 15 amino acids. The ends were cut back, 4 bases at V and 0 bases at J, with 14 bases in the middle. The germline V gene has CDR1 DFQATT and CDR2 SNEGSKA (reference sequence). The DNA for the CDR3 is TGCAGTGCTACCCCGTGGGGGGATAGCACAGATACGCAGTATTTT. Amino acid sequence: CSATPWGDSTDTQYF.

This clonotype came up many times. The J gene is TRBJ2-7, the V gene TRBV5-1; 12 nucleotides line up with TRBD1. This CDR3 has 17 residues. J lost 5 bases, V lost 4 bases, and 13 bases had no gene match. The germline V gene encodes CDR1 SGHRS and CDR2 YFSETQ. In DNA, the CDR3 is TGCGCCAGCAGCCCCACCGGGACAGGGGGCCTACCTCACGAGCAGTACTTC. This codes for CASSPTGTGGLPHEQYF. Supplemented by reference TRBV5-1 and TRBJ2-7, the full variable domain reads KAGVTQTPRYLIKTRGQQVTLSCSPISGHRSVSWYQQTPGQGLQFLFEYFSETQRNKGNFPGRFSGRQFSNSRSEMNVSTLELGDSALYLCASSPTGTGGLPHEQYFGPGTRLTVT.